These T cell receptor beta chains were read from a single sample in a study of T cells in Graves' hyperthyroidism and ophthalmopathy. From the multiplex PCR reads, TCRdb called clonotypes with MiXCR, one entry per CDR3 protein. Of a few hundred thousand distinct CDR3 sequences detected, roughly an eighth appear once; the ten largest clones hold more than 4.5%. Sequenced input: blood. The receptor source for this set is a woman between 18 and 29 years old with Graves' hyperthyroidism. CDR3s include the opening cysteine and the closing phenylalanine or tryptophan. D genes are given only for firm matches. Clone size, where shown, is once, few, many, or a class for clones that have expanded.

cdr3_aa: CASGKDGARVELFF
cdr3_nt: TGTGCCAGCGGAAAGGACGGGGCCAGGGTAGAACTGTTTTTT
d_call: -
v_call: TRBV9
j_call: TRBJ1-4
clone_size: -

cdr3_aa: CASSLGRTFF
cdr3_nt: TGTGCCAGCAGTTTAGGCCGGACTTTCTTT
d_call: -
v_call: TRBV28
j_call: TRBJ1-1
clone_size: many

cdr3_aa: CASPAMDRENNEQFF
cdr3_nt: TGTGCCAGCCCCGCGATGGACAGGGAAAACAATGAGCAGTTCTTC
d_call: TRBD1
v_call: TRBV9
j_call: TRBJ2-1
clone_size: few

cdr3_aa: CASSRRAGSYEQYF
cdr3_nt: TGTGCCAGCAGCCGGAGGGCAGGGTCCTACGAGCAGTACTTC
d_call: -
v_call: TRBV3-1
j_call: TRBJ2-7
clone_size: many

cdr3_aa: CASSWTASSYEQYF
cdr3_nt: TGTGCCAGCAGTTGGACAGCGAGCTCCTACGAGCAGTACTTC
d_call: -
v_call: TRBV27
j_call: TRBJ2-7
clone_size: many

cdr3_aa: CASSLPDRPSSSYNEQFF
cdr3_nt: TGTGCCAGCAGCTTACCGGACAGGCCCTCGAGCTCCTACAATGAGCAGTTCTTC
d_call: TRBD1
v_call: TRBV7-2
j_call: TRBJ2-1
clone_size: many

cdr3_aa: CASTVVSGTNTGELFF
cdr3_nt: TGTGCCAGTACTGTGGTTAGCGGGACGAACACCGGGGAGCTGTTTTTT
d_call: TRBD2
v_call: TRBV19
j_call: TRBJ2-2
clone_size: -

cdr3_aa: CASRSGTPRSQPQHF
cdr3_nt: TGTGCCAGCAGGTCCGGGACGCCCAGATCCCAGCCCCAGCATTTT
d_call: -
v_call: TRBV28
j_call: TRBJ1-5
clone_size: many

cdr3_aa: CASSPLMGTGAQETQYF
cdr3_nt: TGTGCCAGCAGCCCACTGATGGGGACAGGGGCGCAAGAGACCCAGTACTTC
d_call: TRBD1
v_call: TRBV7-9
j_call: TRBJ2-5
clone_size: many

cdr3_aa: CATSRGGGRSEAFF
cdr3_nt: TGTGCCACCAGCAGAGGAGGGGGCCGTTCCGAAGCTTTCTTT
d_call: TRBD1
v_call: TRBV15
j_call: TRBJ1-1
clone_size: many

cdr3_aa: CASSSDRGRVNEKLFF
cdr3_nt: TGTGCCAGCAGTTCTGACAGGGGGCGCGTTAATGAAAAACTGTTTTTT
d_call: TRBD1
v_call: TRBV28
j_call: TRBJ1-4
clone_size: -

cdr3_aa: CAWSITGLAGGEQFF
cdr3_nt: TGTGCCTGGAGTATAACGGGACTAGCGGGAGGCGAGCAGTTCTTC
d_call: TRBD2
v_call: TRBV30
j_call: TRBJ2-1
clone_size: many

cdr3_aa: CASSLGVGNNSPLHF
cdr3_nt: TGCGCCAGCAGCTTGGGTGTTGGGAATAATTCACCCCTCCACTTT
d_call: -
v_call: TRBV5-1
j_call: TRBJ1-6
clone_size: -

cdr3_aa: CASSFLGGRGANTEAFF
cdr3_nt: TGTGCCAGCAGTTTTCTCGGGGGGCGGGGAGCGAACACTGAAGCTTTCTTT
d_call: -
v_call: TRBV28
j_call: TRBJ1-1
clone_size: -

cdr3_aa: CASSYGTGGGRYEQYF
cdr3_nt: TGTGCCAGCAGTTACGGGACAGGGGGGGGGAGGTACGAGCAGTACTTC
d_call: TRBD1
v_call: TRBV6-5
j_call: TRBJ2-7
clone_size: many

cdr3_aa: CASSISGRGTGELFF
cdr3_nt: TGTGCCAGCAGCATTAGCGGGAGAGGGACCGGGGAGCTGTTTTTT
d_call: TRBD2
v_call: TRBV7-6
j_call: TRBJ2-2
clone_size: few

cdr3_aa: CASSQDGQGLRGYTF
cdr3_nt: TGCGCCAGCAGCCAAGATGGACAGGGCTTAAGAGGCTACACCTTC
d_call: TRBD1
v_call: TRBV4-1
j_call: TRBJ1-2
clone_size: many

cdr3_aa: CASHGGWNTEAFF
cdr3_nt: TGTGCCAGTCATGGCGGCTGGAACACTGAAGCTTTCTTT
d_call: -
v_call: TRBV25-1
j_call: TRBJ1-1
clone_size: many

cdr3_aa: CASAMGRNTEAFF
cdr3_nt: TGTGCCAGCGCCATGGGTAGGAACACTGAAGCTTTCTTT
d_call: -
v_call: TRBV12-3/TRBV12-4
j_call: TRBJ1-1
clone_size: many

cdr3_aa: CAISESGQANTEAFF
cdr3_nt: TGTGCCATCAGTGAGTCGGGACAGGCCAACACTGAAGCTTTCTTT
d_call: TRBD1
v_call: TRBV10-3
j_call: TRBJ1-1
clone_size: few

cdr3_aa: CASSISWDNPYEQYF
cdr3_nt: TGTGCCAGTAGTATTAGTTGGGACAACCCCTACGAGCAGTACTTC
d_call: -
v_call: TRBV19
j_call: TRBJ2-7
clone_size: few

cdr3_aa: CASSYSRGNEQFF
cdr3_nt: TGTGCCAGCAGTTACTCGCGAGGTAATGAGCAGTTCTTC
d_call: -
v_call: TRBV6-6
j_call: TRBJ2-1
clone_size: few

cdr3_aa: CASSLTYPRGGSEAFF
cdr3_nt: TGTGCCAGCAGCCTGACTTATCCCAGAGGAGGGTCTGAAGCTTTCTTT
d_call: -
v_call: TRBV6-1
j_call: TRBJ1-1
clone_size: many